This record looks at one T cell receptor (beta chain) sequence and its context. Other DNA sequences within the sample encode an identical CDR3. This CDR3 contains 13 residues. Germline values: CDR1 MNHEY, CDR2 SMNVEV (reference sequence). V gave up 0 bases and J gave up 4 bases, with 6 bases separating them. These data originate in a study of blood T cell repertoires in COVID-19. As for the study in general: PBMCs, B-cell-depleted T cells, or T cells were the source of the cDNA or gDNA that made up the material.

How the authors handled the data: Nucleated cell counts were estimated from reference gene primer amplification. Generated by immunoSEQ multiplex PCR, the TCRdb table keeps only in-frame clones and is missing some. V, J and clone size are taken as reported in that table, and D and trimming were inferred from the DNA itself. The data contain around 620,000 clones, 70% to 90% of them seen just once; the ten biggest clones take up roughly 0.25%. The sequence derives from a young woman with acute or convalescent COVID-19. The V gene is TRBV27, the J gene TRBJ1-2; weak D call: TRBD1 (5 bases). The material sequenced was peripheral blood. In DNA form, the CDR3 reads TGTGCCAGCAGTTTATCGGGGGGCTATGGCTACACCTTC. Its protein product is CASSLSGGYGYTF.